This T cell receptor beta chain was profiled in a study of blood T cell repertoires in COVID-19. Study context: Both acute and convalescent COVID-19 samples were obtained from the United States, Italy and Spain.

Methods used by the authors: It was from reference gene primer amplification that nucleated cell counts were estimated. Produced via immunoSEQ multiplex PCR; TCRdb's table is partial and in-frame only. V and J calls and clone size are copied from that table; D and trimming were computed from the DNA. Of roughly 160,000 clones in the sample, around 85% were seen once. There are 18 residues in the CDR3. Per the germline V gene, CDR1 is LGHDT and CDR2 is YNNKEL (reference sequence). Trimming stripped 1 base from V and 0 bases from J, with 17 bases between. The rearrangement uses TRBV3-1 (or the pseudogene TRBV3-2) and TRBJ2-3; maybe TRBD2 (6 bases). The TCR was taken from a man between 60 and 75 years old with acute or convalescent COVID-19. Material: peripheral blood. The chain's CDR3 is CASSQVRGSGPSTDTQYF. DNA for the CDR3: TGTGCCAGCAGCCAAGTGCGAGGGAGCGGGCCTAGCACAGATACGCAGTATTTT.